The sample holds many counts of the clone carrying this T cell receptor (beta chain). Its antigen is not identified. A universal primer site and UMIs were added as TCR cDNA was made by 5'RACE template switching. TCRdb fed the 5' RACE reads into MiXCR, producing one record per CDR3 protein. The profile shows about 320,000 distinct CDR3 sequences, roughly 10% of them singletons. These data are taken from a study of T cells after yellow fever vaccination. Trimming took off 4 bases at V and 8 bases at J, with 24 bases between the two ends. Germline CDR1 is SGHRS and CDR2 is YFSETQ. The CDR3 extends over 16 amino acids. Findings and limits, study-wide: Peaking on day 5 versus 15, the secondary response was faster but weaker. Only a minor proportion of clonotypes was detected across both CD4 and CD8 compartments. A large majority of primary-vaccination clones showed up again after the booster (around 96% CD4, about 87% CD8).

This TCR was recovered from a man between 18 and 29 years old who received the YFV17D yellow fever vaccine. The genes are TRBV5-1 and TRBJ1-2; D gene unclear. The source was CD4+ T cells sorted from PBMCs, collected 45 days after the yellow fever booster vaccination. This CDR3 is CASSIGDYSSQQGYTF. The CDR3 nucleotides are TGCGCCAGCAGCATAGGCGACTATTCTTCCCAGCAGGGCTACACCTTC.